This T cell receptor beta chain was captured in a study of blood T cell repertoires in COVID-19. Overall study context: PBMCs, B-cell-depleted T cells, or T cells were the source of the cDNA or gDNA that made up the material.

Per the authors' pipeline: Reference gene primer amplification yielded estimated nucleated cell counts. Clones were read by immunoSEQ multiplex PCR, and TCRdb kept only the in-frame ones, dropping some. V and J calls and clone size come straight from that table; D and trimming were deduced from the DNA. Altogether roughly 73,000 clones are present, approximately 80% being singletons, with the ten largest covering 15% to 18%. The CDR3 totals 16 residues. With 5 bases removed from V and 2 bases from J, the gap between germline ends came to 16 bases. Germline CDR1 is LNHDA and CDR2 is SQIVND (reference sequence).

Sample: peripheral blood. The sequence was obtained from a human donor in a cohort sampled during active COVID-19. The chain is built from TRBV19 and TRBJ1-3; perhaps TRBD1 as D (5 bases). DNA for the CDR3: TGTGCCAGTAGTGGAGGTGGAGGGGTCACTGGAAACACCATATATTTT. Amino acid sequence: CASSGGGGVTGNTIYF.